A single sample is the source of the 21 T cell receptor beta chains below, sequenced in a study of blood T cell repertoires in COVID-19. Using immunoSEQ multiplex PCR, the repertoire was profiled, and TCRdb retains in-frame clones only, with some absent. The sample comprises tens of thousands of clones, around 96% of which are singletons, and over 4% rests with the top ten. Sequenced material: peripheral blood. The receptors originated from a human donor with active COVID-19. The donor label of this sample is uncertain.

The CDR3 loop reads CASGLVLVPDTQYF. The CDR3 DNA follows: TGTGCTAGTGGTTTGGTACTAGTCCCAGATACGCAGTATTTT. The V and J genes are TRBV12-5 and TRBJ2-3; a possible D gene is TRBD2 (5 bases). This CDR3 spans 14 amino acids. Germline CDR1 LGHNT, CDR2 FRNRAP. Deletions cut 0 bases from V and 4 bases from J, with 8 bases between.

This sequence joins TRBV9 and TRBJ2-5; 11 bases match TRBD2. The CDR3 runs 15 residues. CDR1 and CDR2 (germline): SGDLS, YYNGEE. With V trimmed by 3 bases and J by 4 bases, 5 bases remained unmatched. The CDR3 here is CASSDLAGGRETQYF. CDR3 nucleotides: TGTGCCAGCAGCGATCTAGCGGGAGGACGAGAGACCCAGTACTTC.

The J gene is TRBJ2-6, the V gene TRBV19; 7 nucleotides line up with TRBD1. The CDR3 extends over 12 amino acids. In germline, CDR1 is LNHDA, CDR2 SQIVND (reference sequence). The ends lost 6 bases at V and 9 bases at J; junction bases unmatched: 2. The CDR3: CASRGQLNVLTF. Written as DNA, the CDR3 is TGTGCCAGTAGGGGACAGCTCAACGTCCTGACTTTC.

This CDR3 reads CASSLDLQRQGYYGYTF. For the CDR3, the DNA is TGCGCCAGCAGCTTGGACCTCCAACGACAGGGGTACTATGGCTACACCTTC. J is TRBJ1-2 and V is TRBV5-1; 8 bases are a match to TRBD1. CDR3 length: 17 amino acids. J lost 3 bases, V lost 0 bases, and 10 bases had no gene match. Germline CDR1 reads SGHRS; CDR2 reads YFSETQ.

In DNA, the CDR3 is TGTGCCGCTAAAACGGGGCGGGAGGGTTCGAACGAGCAGTACTTC. Its translation: CAAKTGREGSNEQYF. This chain joins TRBV10-3 and TRBJ2-7; 9 positions agree with TRBD2. Germline values: CDR1 ENHRY, CDR2 SYGVKD. The CDR3 totals 15 residues. The trim removed 11 bases at V and 5 bases at J, leaving 16 bases unmatched.

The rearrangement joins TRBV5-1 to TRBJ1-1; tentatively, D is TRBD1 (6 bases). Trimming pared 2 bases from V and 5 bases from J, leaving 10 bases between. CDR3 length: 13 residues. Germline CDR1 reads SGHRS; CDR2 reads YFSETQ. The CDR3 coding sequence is TGCGCCAGCAGCTTTAAAACAGGGACTGAAGCTTTCTTT. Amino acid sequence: CASSFKTGTEAFF.

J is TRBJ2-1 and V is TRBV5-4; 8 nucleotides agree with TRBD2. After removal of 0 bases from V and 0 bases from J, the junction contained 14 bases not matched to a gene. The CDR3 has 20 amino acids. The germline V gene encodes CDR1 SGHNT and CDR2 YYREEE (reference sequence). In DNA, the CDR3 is TGTGCCAGCAGCTTGGGTGGGGTAGCGGGACAAATCAGCTCCTACAATGAGCAGTTCTTC. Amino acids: CASSLGGVAGQISSYNEQFF.

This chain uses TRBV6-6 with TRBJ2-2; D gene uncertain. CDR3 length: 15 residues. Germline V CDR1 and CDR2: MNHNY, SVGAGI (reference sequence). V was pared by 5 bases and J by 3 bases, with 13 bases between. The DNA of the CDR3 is TGTGCCAGCAGTCCCCCACCCCGCGACACCGGGGAGCTGTTTTTT. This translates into CASSPPPRDTGELFF.

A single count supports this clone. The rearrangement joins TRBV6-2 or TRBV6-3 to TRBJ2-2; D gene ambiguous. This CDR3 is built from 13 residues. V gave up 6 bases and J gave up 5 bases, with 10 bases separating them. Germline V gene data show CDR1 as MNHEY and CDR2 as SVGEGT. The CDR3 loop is CASSPSRTGELFF. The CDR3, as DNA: TGTGCCAGCAGCCCCAGTCGTACCGGGGAGCTGTTTTTT.

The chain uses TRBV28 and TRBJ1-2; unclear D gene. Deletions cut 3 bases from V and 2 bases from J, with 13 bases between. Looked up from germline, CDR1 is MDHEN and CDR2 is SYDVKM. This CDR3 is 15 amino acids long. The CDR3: CASSLVVGLNYGYTF. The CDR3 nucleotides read TGTGCCAGCAGTTTGGTTGTCGGGTTAAACTATGGCTACACCTTC.

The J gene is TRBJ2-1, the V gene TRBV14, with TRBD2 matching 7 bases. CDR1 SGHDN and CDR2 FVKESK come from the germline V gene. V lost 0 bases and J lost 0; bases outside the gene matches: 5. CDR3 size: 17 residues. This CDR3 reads CASSQDPSGGSYNEQFF. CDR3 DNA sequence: TGTGCCAGCAGCCAAGATCCTAGCGGAGGCTCCTACAATGAGCAGTTCTTC. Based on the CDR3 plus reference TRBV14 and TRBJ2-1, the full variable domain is EAGVTQFPSHSVIEKGQTVTLRCDPISGHDNLYWYRRVMGKEIKFLLHFVKESKQDESGMPNNRFLAERTGGTYSTLKVQPAELEDSGVYFCASSQDPSGGSYNEQFFGPGTRLTVL.

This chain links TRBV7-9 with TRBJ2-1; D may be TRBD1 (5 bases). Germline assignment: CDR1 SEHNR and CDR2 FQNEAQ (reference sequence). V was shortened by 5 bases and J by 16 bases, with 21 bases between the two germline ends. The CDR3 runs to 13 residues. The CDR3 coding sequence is TGTGCCAGCAGCCTTGACCTAAGGCTTCAGGGTTTCTTC. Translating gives CASSLDLRLQGFF.

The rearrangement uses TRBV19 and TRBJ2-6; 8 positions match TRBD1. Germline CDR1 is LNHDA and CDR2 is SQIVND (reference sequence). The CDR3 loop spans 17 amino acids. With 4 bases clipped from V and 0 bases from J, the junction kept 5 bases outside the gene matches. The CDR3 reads CASSTGTGPSGANVLTF. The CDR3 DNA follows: TGTGCCAGTAGTACCGGGACAGGTCCCTCTGGGGCCAACGTCCTGACTTTC.

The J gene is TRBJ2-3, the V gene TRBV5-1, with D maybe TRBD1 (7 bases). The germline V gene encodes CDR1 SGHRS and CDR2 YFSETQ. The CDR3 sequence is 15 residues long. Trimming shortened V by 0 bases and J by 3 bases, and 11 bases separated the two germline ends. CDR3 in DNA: TGCGCCAGCAGCTTGGCAGGGGGGTGGACAGATACGCAGTATTTT. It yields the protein CASSLAGGWTDTQYF.

This CDR3 is CASSYLAGESYEQYF. In DNA form, the CDR3 reads TGTGCCAGCAGTTACCTAGCGGGAGAGTCCTACGAGCAGTACTTC. The V call is TRBV6-5, the J call TRBJ2-7; 10 bases map to TRBD2. Germline assignment: CDR1 MNHEY and CDR2 SVGAGI. The CDR3 spans 15 residues. The J segment lost 1 base and the V segment lost 2 bases, leaving 2 bases of the junction unmatched.

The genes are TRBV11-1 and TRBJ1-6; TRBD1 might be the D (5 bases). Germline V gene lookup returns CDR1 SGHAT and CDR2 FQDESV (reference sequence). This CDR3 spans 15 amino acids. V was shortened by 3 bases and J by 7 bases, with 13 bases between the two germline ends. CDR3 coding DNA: TGTGCCAGCAGCTTTACAGGAGAACCGAATTCACCCCTCCACTTT. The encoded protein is CASSFTGEPNSPLHF.

The CDR3 sequence: CASSRGLDTGELFF. The CDR3 nucleotides read TGTGCCAGCTCACGAGGACTGGACACCGGGGAGCTGTTTTTT. The chain links TRBV18 to TRBJ2-2; D perhaps matches TRBD2 (5 bases). CDR1 is KGHSH and CDR2 is LQKENI in the germline V gene. This CDR3 has 14 residues. V gave up 4 bases and J gave up 3 bases, with 9 bases separating them.

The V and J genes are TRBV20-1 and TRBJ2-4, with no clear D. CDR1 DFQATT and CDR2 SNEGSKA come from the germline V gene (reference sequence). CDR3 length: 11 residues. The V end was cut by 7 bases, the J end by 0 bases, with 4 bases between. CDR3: CSELAKNIQYF. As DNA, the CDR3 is TGCAGTGAACTAGCCAAAAACATTCAGTACTTC.

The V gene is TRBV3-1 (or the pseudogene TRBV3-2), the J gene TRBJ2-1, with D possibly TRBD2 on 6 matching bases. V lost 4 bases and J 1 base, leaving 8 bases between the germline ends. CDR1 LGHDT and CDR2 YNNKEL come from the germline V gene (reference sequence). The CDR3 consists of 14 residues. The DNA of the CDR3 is TGTGCCAGCAGCCCGGGAGCTTCCTACAATGAGCAGTTCTTC. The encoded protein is CASSPGASYNEQFF.

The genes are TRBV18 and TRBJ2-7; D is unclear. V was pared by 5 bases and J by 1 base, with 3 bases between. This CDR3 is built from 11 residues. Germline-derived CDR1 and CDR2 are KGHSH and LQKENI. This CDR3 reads CASSVSYEQYF. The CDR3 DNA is TGTGCCAGCTCAGTATCCTACGAGCAGTACTTC.

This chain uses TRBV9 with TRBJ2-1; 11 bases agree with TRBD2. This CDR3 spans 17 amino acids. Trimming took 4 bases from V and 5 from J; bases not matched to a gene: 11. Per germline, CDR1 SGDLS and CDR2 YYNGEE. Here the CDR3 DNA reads TGTGCCAGCAGCCCCCGGGTAGCGGGAGGGCTAAACAATGAGCAGTTCTTC. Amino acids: CASSPRVAGGLNNEQFF.